One T cell receptor beta chain is described in this entry. What it recognizes is unknown. The J segment lost 5 bases and the V segment lost 3 bases, leaving 11 bases of the junction unmatched. CDR3 length equals 16 residues. Germline V gene lookup returns CDR1 MDHEN and CDR2 SYDVKM. The sample comes from a study of cytomegalovirus exposure and HLA in healthy donors. Across the whole study: An earlier analysis identified under 130 million unique TCR beta sequences in 170 million or so T cells.

The PCR ran on 60 Vbeta and 13 Jbeta primers. Profiling relied on immunoSEQ multiplex PCR, and the TCRdb table lists in-frame clones only, not all of them. The sample lists around 130,000 clones; 70% were seen once. Study-wide findings and caveats: TCR beta V- and J-gene trimming was later associated with a missense DCLRE1C variant. The sole available immune exposure information was CMV serostatus. Overall, 164 TCR beta chains were annotated as cytomegalovirus-associated.

Sequencing was performed on PBMCs. The chain employs TRBV28 and TRBJ2-7; 9 bases line up with TRBD2. The sequence came from a woman younger than 45 in good health and CMV-seronegative. As DNA, the CDR3 is TGTGCCAGCAGTTTCCGAGGGCGGGAGGGTCGGAACGAGCAGTACTTC. It codes for CASSFRGREGRNEQYF.